Here is one T cell receptor (beta chain) with its context. Its antigen is currently unknown. Generated by immunoSEQ multiplex PCR, the TCRdb table keeps only in-frame clones and is missing some. The table includes 150,000 to 200,000 clones, 90% to 95% detected once. The sample is drawn from a study of T cell responses to AZD1222 COVID-19 vaccine. Study-level results: Targets within unmutated variant regions were reportedly found for nearly half of spike-specific TCRs. Dominant CD4 TCR responses targeted spike regions 160-218 and 743-854. The breadth and depth of Spike-specific TCRs increased once two AZD1222 doses had been given.

This CDR3 spans 13 amino acids. The germline V gene encodes CDR1 SQVTM and CDR2 ANQGSEA. V lost 5 bases and J 1 base, leaving 12 bases between the germline ends. Sequences were derived from peripheral blood, sampled on day 0 of AZD1222 vaccination. The chain has TRBV29-1 and TRBJ2-7, with D unclear. This TCR derives from an adult in good health. This chain's CDR3 is CSVFIGLSYEQYF. The CDR3 DNA reads as TGCAGCGTTTTTATCGGGTTGTCCTACGAGCAGTACTTC.